Listed below are T cell receptor beta chains from one sample, sequenced in a study of blood T cells in healthy people across ages. TCRdb recomputed calls from the 5' RACE reads with MiXCR, one row per CDR3 protein. The sample holds fewer than 600,000 distinct CDR3 sequences, roughly a quarter seen once. This same sample was also taken into another study, of T cells of mothers and their children.

The sequenced sample was blood. The receptors were gathered from a boy aged 2 to 10 in good health. CDR3s leave out the opening cysteine and the closing phenylalanine or tryptophan.

v_call	j_call	cdr3_aa
TRBV29-1	TRBJ1-1	STDRGRGTEAF
TRBV7-2	TRBJ2-2	ASSYSGLAGGELF
TRBV6-2/TRBV6-3	TRBJ2-1	ASSYGAQNEQF
TRBV11-3	TRBJ2-2	ASKGGVNTGELF
TRBV2	TRBJ2-7	ASRRGGTYNEQY
TRBV29-1	TRBJ2-7	SVPGGQGSYEQY
TRBV15	TRBJ2-2	ATSRDPPGGGITGELF
TRBV2	TRBJ2-7	ASRLRETTYEQY
TRBV7-2	TRBJ2-3	ASSFMHTRDTQY
TRBV10-3	TRBJ2-7	AISEFGRGYEQY
TRBV7-9	TRBJ2-5	ASSRGQQETQY
TRBV4-2	TRBJ2-3	ASSQDRGAEDTQY
TRBV12-3/TRBV12-4	TRBJ2-7	ASSSRAYDEQY
TRBV5-1	TRBJ2-4	ASSLLTGRDIQY
TRBV7-2	TRBJ2-7	ASSLGLAGGLEQY
TRBV7-9	TRBJ2-6	ASSPASGNSGAKVLT
TRBV4-1	TRBJ1-3	ASSQDLGIGNTIY
TRBV6-1	TRBJ2-3	ASNRDRDTQY
TRBV5-1	TRBJ2-1	ASSLKQPSPYNEQF
TRBV20-1	TRBJ2-3	SAPTSGGTDTQY
TRBV3-1	TRBJ2-5	ASSPGTGIL
TRBV5-1	TRBJ1-5	ASSLEGGNQPQH
TRBV25-1	TRBJ2-6	ASSELKSGASVLT
TRBV15	TRBJ2-7	ATSRQTGLLYEQY
TRBV20-1	TRBJ2-3	SASQATGTSGLTDTQY
TRBV27	TRBJ1-4	ASSLRGVDEKLF
TRBV7-8	TRBJ2-7	ASSLRRAYAYEQY
TRBV6-2/TRBV6-3	TRBJ2-5	ASSYGHLQETQY
TRBV4-1	TRBJ2-3	ASSQGFSDTQY
TRBV12-3/TRBV12-4	TRBJ2-4	ASGRGGKNIQY
TRBV20-1	TRBJ2-7	SARDETHSYEQY
TRBV5-1	TRBJ2-4	ASSPQGRLAKNIQY